The present entry profiles one T cell receptor (beta chain) with its context. Sequencing used immunoSEQ multiplex PCR; TCRdb keeps in-frame clones, though not all of them. The table lists about 82,000 clones, around four fifths of them singletons. These data originate in a study of blood T cell repertoires in COVID-19. On the study more broadly: The United States, Italy and Spain provided the acute and convalescent COVID-19 samples.

Germline V gene data show CDR1 as MNHEY and CDR2 as SVGAGI. CDR3 length equals 16 residues. Trimming took off 0 bases at V and 3 bases at J, with 9 bases between the two ends. V and J are TRBV6-5 and TRBJ1-6; no clear D gene. Sequencing was carried out using peripheral blood. The TCR sequence derives from a man aged 80 or over with active or convalescent COVID-19. The CDR3 protein is CASSYSRTYYNSPLHF. CDR3 coding DNA: TGTGCCAGCAGTTACTCGAGAACGTACTATAATTCACCCCTCCACTTT.